Following are 16 T cell receptor beta chains from one sample sequenced in a study of vaccination and CD4 T cells after COVID-19. Scientists ran DNA taken from cultured CD4+ T cells through the Oncomine TCR Beta short-read assay for sequencing. TCRdb redid the calling of the PCR reads with MiXCR, one entry per CDR3 protein. The sample lists approximately 10,000 distinct CDR3 sequences, approximately 51% seen once, with around 39% in the top ten. For these receptors, no antigen is known. Described treatment: approximately 10-day PBMC culture with coronavirus spike peptide pools or control peptides (ViraFEST assay). Material: CD4+ T cells from blood, cultured in vitro. Every receptor here comes from a human donor who had recovered from COVID-19.

This chain joins TRBV6-5 and TRBJ1-6; D gene unclear. The CDR3 extends over 14 amino acids. Trimming shortened V by 3 bases and J by 5 bases, and 8 bases separated the two germline ends. The V gene's germline CDR1 is MNHEY and CDR2 SVGAGI. CDR3 protein: CASSYVGNNSPLHF. Written as DNA, the CDR3 is TGTGCCAGCAGTTATGTGGGGAATAATTCACCCCTCCACTTT.

The rearrangement links TRBV5-4 to TRBJ1-2, with 7 nucleotides matching TRBD1. V was pared by 4 bases and J by 0 bases, with 6 bases of the junction left unmatched. From germline, CDR1 is SGHNT and CDR2 YYREEE (reference sequence). There are 15 residues in the CDR3. The CDR3 reads CASSAGQLANYGYTF. The DNA of the CDR3 is TGTGCCAGCAGCGCGGGACAGCTTGCTAACTATGGCTACACCTTC.

This chain uses TRBV4-1 with TRBJ1-4; the D is unclear. V lost 1 base and J 7 bases, leaving 13 bases between the germline ends. The germline gives CDR1 MGHRA, CDR2 YSYEKL. The CDR3 runs 15 residues. In DNA form, the CDR3 reads TGCGCCAGCAGCCAAGCAGCAACTCAAGGTGAAAAACTGTTTTTT. The encoded protein is CASSQAATQGEKLFF.

Remarks on this clonotype: The junction and the germline gene differ at one end; a read error may be behind it. CDR3 loop: CSARSSGSTIYF. CDR3 coding DNA: TGCAGCGCACGCAGCTCTGGAAGCACCATATATTTT. This rearrangement joins TRBV29-1 to TRBJ1-3; D gene unclear. The CDR3 consists of 12 residues. Germline V gene lookup returns CDR1 SQVTM and CDR2 ANQGSEA. The whole variable domain, remainder taken from reference TRBV29-1 and TRBJ1-3, is SAVISQKPSRDICQRGTSLTIQCQVDSQVTMMFWYRQQPGQSLTLIATANQGSEATYESGFVIDKFPISRPNLTFSTLTVSNMSPEDSSIYLCSARSSGSTIYFGEGSWLTVV.

The genes are TRBV5-1 and TRBJ1-6, with 7 bases fitting TRBD1. Germline CDR1 reads SGHRS; CDR2 reads YFSETQ. There are 13 residues in the CDR3. The trim removed 9 bases at V and 10 bases at J, leaving 10 bases unmatched. The CDR3 is CAIRQGGDSPLHF. In nucleotides, the CDR3 is TGCGCCATAAGACAGGGAGGGGACTCACCCCTCCACTTT.

The chain uses TRBV6-4 and TRBJ2-5, with TRBD2 matching 10 bases. The germline V gene has CDR1 MRHNA and CDR2 SNTAGT. The CDR3 loop spans 15 amino acids. Germline trimming cut 4 bases from V and 4 bases from J; bases unmatched to any gene: 6. CDR3 in DNA: TGTGCCAGCAGTGGGTCTAGCGGGGGTCTAGAGACCCAGTACTTC. Its protein is CASSGSSGGLETQYF.

This chain connects TRBV2 to TRBJ1-1, with a tentative D call TRBD1 (6 bases). Deletions cut 8 bases from V and 1 base from J, with 14 bases between. This CDR3 is built from 14 residues. CDR1 and CDR2 from the germline V gene are SNHLY and FYNNEI. The CDR3 DNA reads TGTGCCAGCGAAGCGGGGGCGGCGAACACTGAAGCTTTCTTT. Protein product: CASEAGAANTEAFF.

V is TRBV18 and J is TRBJ2-1; 7 nucleotides line up with TRBD1. The CDR3 runs 15 residues. The V segment lost 3 bases and the J segment 0 bases; nucleotides outside the gene matches: 2. Germline V gene lookup returns CDR1 KGHSH and CDR2 LQKENI. The DNA of the CDR3 is TGTGCCAGCTCACCTCGACAGGGCTCCTACAATGAGCAGTTCTTC. Translating it yields CASSPRQGSYNEQFF.

This clonotype came up a few times. The chain links TRBV20-1 to TRBJ1-1; perhaps TRBD1 as D (5 bases). This CDR3 comprises 14 residues. Germline values: CDR1 DFQATT, CDR2 SNEGSKA (reference sequence). Trimming took off 3 bases at V and 5 bases at J, with 16 bases between the two ends. The chain's CDR3 is CSASVEGKVTEAFF. The CDR3 DNA follows: TGCAGTGCTAGCGTCGAGGGGAAGGTGACTGAAGCTTTCTTT.

The J gene is TRBJ1-2, the V gene TRBV6-4; D is unresolved. Per the germline V gene, CDR1 is MRHNA and CDR2 is SNTAGT. The CDR3 contains 14 residues. V lost 2 bases and J lost 7, with 14 bases in between. The CDR3 nucleotides are TGTGCCAGCAGTGACCCGCCCACCCGGACTGGCTACACCTTC. Translating it yields CASSDPPTRTGYTF.

The count of this clonotype is one. CDR3 nucleotide sequence: TGTGCCAGCAGTGAAGAGGCCAGCGGGGGCCACAATGAGCAGTTCTTC. This codes for CASSEEASGGHNEQFF. The chain couples TRBV25-1 to TRBJ2-1, with 8 bases lining up with TRBD2. The V segment lost 2 bases and the J segment 5 bases; nucleotides outside the gene matches: 8. The CDR3 totals 16 residues. Germline V gene data show CDR1 as MGHDK and CDR2 as SYGVNS.

This chain joins TRBV2 and TRBJ2-5; D possibly corresponds to TRBD2 (6 bases). The CDR3 spans 14 residues. The ends were cut back, 4 bases at V and 5 bases at J, with 14 bases in the middle. The germline V gene has CDR1 SNHLY and CDR2 FYNNEI. CDR3 in DNA: TGTGCCAGCAGTGTTCAGGGTGGGGGGGAGACCCAGTACTTC. Translating gives CASSVQGGGETQYF.

V is TRBV5-1 and J is TRBJ2-5; tentative D call: TRBD2 (6 bases). Between the trimmed V and J ends, which lost 4 bases and 5 bases, there was a span of 15 bases. This CDR3 is 14 amino acids long. Germline V gene sequence: CDR1 SGHRS, CDR2 YFSETQ. CDR3: CASSPGTGRETQYF. The CDR3 DNA is TGCGCCAGCAGCCCCGGGACTGGTCGGGAGACCCAGTACTTC.

This clonotype was observed once. The chain is built from TRBV30 and TRBJ1-4; D not resolved. The V end lost 4 bases, the J end lost 7 bases, and 10 bases lay between the germline ends. The CDR3 is made up of 12 amino acids. Germline loops: CDR1 GTSNPN, CDR2 SVGIG (reference sequence). The CDR3 loop reads CAWTGVSEKLFF. The CDR3, as DNA: TGTGCCTGGACCGGGGTGTCTGAAAAACTGTTTTTT.

The chain combines TRBV5-1 with TRBJ1-1; the D is unclear. V was clipped by 0 bases and J by 1 base, with 4 bases between them. Germline loops: CDR1 SGHRS, CDR2 YFSETQ. CDR3 length: 13 amino acids. The CDR3 sequence is CASSLEQNTEAFF. The CDR3 DNA reads as TGCGCCAGCAGCTTGGAGCAGAACACTGAAGCTTTCTTT. The full variable domain, its missing parts supplied by reference TRBV5-1 and TRBJ1-1, is KAGVTQTPRYLIKTRGQQVTLSCSPISGHRSVSWYQQTPGQGLQFLFEYFSETQRNKGNFPGRFSGRQFSNSRSEMNVSTLELGDSALYLCASSLEQNTEAFFGQGTRLTVV.

The chain combines TRBV19 with TRBJ1-1; D might be TRBD1 (5 bases). V was trimmed by 3 bases and J by 5 bases, leaving 10 bases between them. Per germline, CDR1 LNHDA and CDR2 SQIVND (reference sequence). The CDR3 runs to 13 residues. The CDR3: CASSIVRGTEAFF. CDR3 coding DNA: TGTGCCAGTAGTATTGTGAGGGGAACTGAAGCTTTCTTT.